Each of the 28 T cell receptor beta chains below was sequenced from the same sample in a study of blood T cell repertoires in COVID-19. TCRdb keeps only in-frame clones here, not all; method: immunoSEQ multiplex PCR. The sample lists 30,000 or so clones, about four fifths occurring once. Material for sequencing was peripheral blood. The receptors were sampled from a man older than 75 with active or convalescent COVID-19.

This rearrangement joins TRBV5-6 to TRBJ1-2; TRBD1 matches at 10 bases. CDR3 length: 15 residues. V dropped 3 bases and J dropped 2; count of bases not matched to a gene: 4. The germline CDR1 and CDR2 sequences are SGHDT and YYEEEE. The CDR3 nucleotides read TGTGCCAGCAGCTCACCGGGACAGGGGAACTATGGCTACACCTTC. It yields the protein CASSSPGQGNYGYTF.

The CDR3: CASSSAGDRRETQYF. CDR3 nucleotides: TGTGCCAGCAGCTCAGCGGGAGATCGGAGGGAGACCCAGTACTTC. This sequence joins TRBV7-9 and TRBJ2-5; 8 positions match TRBD2. The CDR3 contains 15 residues. With V trimmed by 4 bases and J by 5 bases, 9 bases remained unmatched. Germline V gene data show CDR1 as SEHNR and CDR2 as FQNEAQ (reference sequence).

The CDR3 DNA is TGTGCCACCGAGGACTTGGGAGATACGCAGTATTTT. This sequence encodes CATEDLGDTQYF. This chain joins TRBV24-1 and TRBJ2-3, with D perhaps matching TRBD2 (5 bases). V was pared by 9 bases and J by 5 bases, with 11 bases between. The germline V gene has CDR1 KGHDR and CDR2 SFDVKD. There are 12 residues in the CDR3.

The V call is TRBV19, the J call TRBJ1-5; D is perhaps TRBD1 (5 bases). The germline V gene encodes CDR1 LNHDA and CDR2 SQIVND (reference sequence). The CDR3 spans 15 residues. Between the trimmed V and J ends, which lost 7 bases and 5 bases, there was a span of 18 bases. CDR3 sequence reads: CASTDPGLPYQPQHF. CDR3 in DNA: TGTGCCAGTACCGACCCGGGACTGCCTTATCAGCCCCAGCATTTT.

This clone has just one count. The rearrangement uses TRBV7-6 and TRBJ2-3; 14 nucleotides line up with TRBD2. The germline V gene encodes CDR1 SGHVS and CDR2 FNYEAQ. This CDR3 comprises 18 residues. V was pared by 5 bases and J by 2 bases, with 9 bases of the junction left unmatched. The CDR3 region is CASSPGLAGGRDTDTQYF. DNA for the CDR3: TGTGCCAGCAGCCCAGGACTAGCGGGAGGACGAGACACAGATACGCAGTATTTT.

The chain combines TRBV7-6 with TRBJ2-1; 8 bases are a match to TRBD1. This CDR3 is built from 15 residues. The trim removed 1 base at V and 8 bases at J, leaving 7 bases unmatched. Germline values: CDR1 SGHVS, CDR2 FNYEAQ. This chain's CDR3 is CASSLGGAGGDEQFF. CDR3 coding DNA: TGTGCCAGCAGCTTAGGAGGGGCAGGGGGCGATGAGCAGTTCTTC.

The J gene is TRBJ1-3, the V gene TRBV30; possible D gene TRBD1, 5 bases. There are 10 residues in the CDR3. Germline loops: CDR1 GTSNPN, CDR2 SVGIG (reference sequence). Between the trimmed V and J ends, which lost 5 bases and 9 bases, there was a span of 8 bases. CDR3 nucleotides: TGTGCCTGGGGGGGAGTCACCATATATTTT. Translated: CAWGGVTIYF.

The count of this clone is one. The chain couples TRBV30 to TRBJ1-5; 7 nucleotides line up with TRBD1. Germline lookup yields CDR1 GTSNPN and CDR2 SVGIG (reference sequence). The CDR3 length is 13 residues. V lost 2 bases to trimming and J lost 7 bases; unmatched junction nucleotides: 5. The CDR3 DNA reads as TGTGCCTGGAGTTCGAGGGGGCGGCAGCCCCAGCATTTT. Its protein product is CAWSSRGRQPQHF.

The gene calls are TRBV14 and TRBJ2-7; 13 bases line up with TRBD2. The CDR3 totals 16 residues. Germline V CDR1 and CDR2: SGHDN, FVKESK. After removal of 4 bases from V and 0 bases from J, the junction contained 3 bases not matched to a gene. The CDR3 is CASSLGTSGNSYEQYF. The CDR3 region has the DNA TGTGCCAGCAGCCTCGGGACTAGCGGGAACTCCTACGAGCAGTACTTC.

The table lists this clone with a count of one. The chain links TRBV11-2 to TRBJ2-7, with D possibly matching TRBD1 (6 bases). With 2 bases removed from V and 6 bases from J, the gap between germline ends came to 14 bases. The CDR3 totals 14 residues. Germline-derived CDR1 and CDR2 are SGHAT and FQNNGV. CDR3 loop: CASSLQGSSVEQYF. The CDR3 DNA reads TGTGCCAGCAGCTTACAGGGGTCGAGTGTCGAGCAGTACTTC. Combining the CDR3 with reference TRBV11-2 and TRBJ2-7 gives the whole variable domain EAGVAQSPRYKIIEKRQSVAFWCNPISGHATLYWYQQILGQGPKLLIQFQNNGVVDDSQLPKDRFSAERLKGVDSTLKIQPAKLEDSAVYLCASSLQGSSVEQYFGPGTRLTVT.

The chain carries TRBV28 and TRBJ2-7, with 8 bases that match TRBD1. Losses at the gene ends were 8 bases for V and 5 bases for J; bases not matched to a gene: 11. The CDR3 consists of 14 residues. Germline lookup yields CDR1 MDHEN and CDR2 SYDVKM. CDR3 DNA: TGTGCCAGCGCCATCCCAGGGGGCAGGGACGAGCAGTACTTC. Its translation: CASAIPGGRDEQYF.

This sequence joins TRBV28 and TRBJ2-2; 15 bases are a match to TRBD2. Trimming removed 4 bases from V and 0 bases from J; junction bases left unmatched: 3. There are 18 residues in the CDR3. Germline CDR1 MDHEN, CDR2 SYDVKM. For the CDR3, the DNA is TGTGCCAGCAGTTCCGGACTAGCGGGAGGGCCGAACACCGGGGAGCTGTTTTTT. Protein sequence: CASSSGLAGGPNTGELFF.

The chain joins TRBV5-4 to TRBJ2-1, with 9 bases fitting TRBD2. V dropped 4 bases and J dropped 1; count of bases not matched to a gene: 3. CDR3 size: 15 residues. Germline V CDR1 and CDR2: SGHNT, YYREEE (reference sequence). In DNA form, the CDR3 reads TGTGCCAGCAGCACAAGCGGGGGGTCCTACAATGAGCAGTTCTTC. Translated: CASSTSGGSYNEQFF.

V gene TRBV4-3 combines with J gene TRBJ2-1; 8 bases are shared with TRBD2. The V gene end was trimmed by 3 bases and the J gene end by 7 bases; junction bases not matched to a gene: 8. From germline, CDR1 is LGHNA and CDR2 YSLEER. The CDR3 extends over 15 amino acids. The CDR3 here is CASSHQAGVHNEQFF. The CDR3 nucleotides are TGCGCCAGCAGCCACCAAGCGGGAGTTCATAATGAGCAGTTCTTC.

The V call is TRBV11-2, the J call TRBJ2-2, with D possibly TRBD2 on 7 matching bases. CDR1 and CDR2 from the germline V gene are SGHAT and FQNNGV. This CDR3 is 17 amino acids long. The V end was cut by 3 bases, the J end by 2 bases, with 16 bases between. This CDR3 is CASSFQGLAANTGELFF. The CDR3 nucleotides are TGTGCCAGCAGCTTTCAGGGGCTAGCGGCAAACACCGGGGAGCTGTTTTTT.

This chain links TRBV12-3 or TRBV12-4 with TRBJ2-1, with a possible D match to TRBD2 (6 bases). This CDR3 comprises 13 residues. Trimming pared 3 bases from V and 7 bases from J, leaving 10 bases between. In DNA form, the CDR3 reads TGTGCCAGCAGTTTGGAGGGTCTTAATGAGCAGTTCTTC. Translating gives CASSLEGLNEQFF.

The chain combines TRBV24-1 with TRBJ2-4; D ambiguous. The CDR3 has 13 residues. Germline CDR1 is KGHDR and CDR2 is SFDVKD. Between the trimmed V and J ends, which lost 5 bases and 4 bases, there was a span of 8 bases. The CDR3 DNA follows: TGTGCCACCAGTGCGGCAGGAAAAAACATTCAGTACTTC. It specifies CATSAAGKNIQYF.

The V call is TRBV19, the J call TRBJ1-5; a possible D gene is TRBD1 (5 bases). Germline loops: CDR1 LNHDA, CDR2 SQIVND (reference sequence). This CDR3 spans 16 amino acids. The germline V and J ends were trimmed by 4 bases and 6 bases, with 19 bases remaining between them. CDR3 sequence: CASSTQIRTQGQPQHF. CDR3 sequence (DNA): TGTGCCAGTAGTACCCAAATTAGGACACAAGGTCAGCCCCAGCATTTT.

The rearrangement links TRBV7-9 to TRBJ2-1; D is perhaps TRBD2 (6 bases). Germline CDR1 and CDR2: SEHNR and FQNEAQ (reference sequence). Between the trimmed V and J ends, which lost 5 bases and 4 bases, there was a span of 15 bases. The CDR3 has 15 residues. CDR3 sequence: CASSPNLREYNEQFF. The CDR3 DNA is TGTGCCAGCAGCCCAAACCTCCGGGAGTACAATGAGCAGTTCTTC.

The chain has TRBV28 and TRBJ1-2; tentatively, D is TRBD1 (5 bases). The length of the CDR3 is 12 residues. The V gene lost 3 bases and the J gene lost 4 bases, with 6 bases spanning the gap. The germline gives CDR1 MDHEN, CDR2 SYDVKM. CDR3 in DNA: TGTGCCAGCAGTTTCCAGGGCTATGGCTACACCTTC. Its protein product is CASSFQGYGYTF.

The rearrangement joins TRBV28 to TRBJ1-2; 7 nucleotides align to TRBD1. J was trimmed by 2 bases and V by 5 bases; bases with no gene match: 8. Per the germline V gene, CDR1 is MDHEN and CDR2 is SYDVKM. The CDR3 loop spans 15 amino acids. The CDR3 coding sequence is TGTGCCAGCAGTCCGGCGGCAGGGGGGAACTATGGCTACACCTTC. Protein sequence: CASSPAAGGNYGYTF.

The V gene is TRBV29-1, the J gene TRBJ1-1; D not resolved. With 3 bases removed from V and 5 bases from J, the gap between germline ends came to 25 bases. Germline-derived CDR1 and CDR2 are SQVTM and ANQGSEA. This CDR3 has 17 amino acids. CDR3 sequence reads: CSVDGRPTQLGRTEAFF. CDR3 in DNA: TGCAGCGTTGATGGGAGACCGACCCAATTAGGGAGGACTGAAGCTTTCTTT.

This chain joins TRBV27 and TRBJ2-5; D uncertain. This CDR3 has 14 residues. CDR1 and CDR2 (germline): MNHEY, SMNVEV (reference sequence). V lost 5 bases and J 4 bases, leaving 14 bases between the germline ends. CDR3 in amino acids: CASSPQAYGETQYF. In nucleotides, the CDR3 is TGTGCCAGCAGTCCCCAGGCCTACGGAGAGACCCAGTACTTC.

The gene calls are TRBV10-1 and TRBJ2-1; maybe TRBD1 (6 bases). This CDR3 spans 15 amino acids. The germline V gene has CDR1 WNHNN and CDR2 SYGVQD (reference sequence). V was trimmed by 0 bases and J by 7 bases, leaving 13 bases between them. CDR3 in amino acids: CASSESSDRRNEQFF. The CDR3 nucleotides are TGCGCCAGCAGTGAGTCGAGTGACAGGAGGAATGAGCAGTTCTTC.

The chain recombines TRBV12-3 or TRBV12-4 with TRBJ1-1; 8 bases agree with TRBD1. The CDR3 is 12 amino acids. Trimming at V came to 8 bases and at J to 4 bases, leaving 3 bases not matched to a gene. The CDR3 spells CASATGATEAFF. The CDR3 DNA reads as TGTGCCAGCGCGACAGGGGCCACTGAAGCTTTCTTT.

The chain recombines TRBV24-1 with TRBJ1-1, with D unclear. V was trimmed by 7 bases and J by 1 base, leaving 9 bases between them. The CDR3 consists of 13 residues. Germline CDR1 reads KGHDR; CDR2 reads SFDVKD. The CDR3, as DNA: TGTGCCACCAGAGGCGCGGGGAACACTGAAGCTTTCTTT. Its translation: CATRGAGNTEAFF.

The rearrangement uses TRBV30 and TRBJ2-7; 13 bases are a match to TRBD2. CDR3 length: 16 residues. J was trimmed by 3 bases and V by 1 base; bases with no gene match: 6. Germline V CDR1 and CDR2: GTSNPN, SVGIG (reference sequence). The CDR3 bases are TGTGCCTGGAGTGGGACTAGCGGGAGACAGTTCTACGAGCAGTACTTC. Protein sequence: CAWSGTSGRQFYEQYF.

The chain is built from TRBV4-3 and TRBJ2-6; 9 bases match TRBD1. The CDR3 spans 20 residues. Germline V gene sequence: CDR1 LGHNA, CDR2 YSLEER. The J segment lost 3 bases and the V segment lost 4 bases, leaving 16 bases of the junction unmatched. The CDR3 is CASSLMGPGQGGGGANVLTF. CDR3 DNA sequence: TGCGCCAGCAGCCTTATGGGGCCGGGACAGGGAGGAGGTGGGGCCAACGTCCTGACTTTC.